The T cell receptor (beta chain) under discussion was sequenced for a study of T-cell reconstitution after alpha-beta-depleted transplantation in children. In germline, CDR1 is SEHNR, CDR2 FQNEAQ (reference sequence). The CDR3 is 15 amino acids. Trimming removed 5 bases from V and 8 bases from J; junction bases left unmatched: 8. For TCRbeta, the library was prepared with unique molecular identifiers. TCRdb reprocessed the PCR reads with MiXCR, giving one entry per CDR3 protein. The sample shows around 360,000 distinct CDR3 sequences, around a tenth of them seen only once. The clonotype originates from a human donor who donated a stem cell graft to a child with acute lymphoblastic leukemia. The specimen was PBMCs from the stem cell graft donor, collected from the stem cell graft. The chain carries TRBV7-9 and TRBJ2-1; 11 bases match TRBD1. CDR3 region: CASSQGQGEFHEQFF. The DNA of the CDR3 is TGTGCCAGCAGCCAGGGACAGGGGGAGTTTCATGAGCAGTTCTTC.